This T cell receptor beta chain emerged from a study of CD8 T cells in ankylosing spondylitis. The study, taken as a whole, reports: Several highly homologous variants made up a TCR beta motif, and this motif appeared characteristic of ankylosing spondylitis blood. It was reported that disease-linked clones were significantly enriched in matched ankylosing spondylitis synovial fluid. Certain motif variants had earlier been reported in reactive arthritis synovial fluid and blood.

As concerns this clonotype: Antigen: not known.

Germline V gene sequence: CDR1 SGHRS, CDR2 YFSETQ. The CDR3 sequence is 17 residues long. V lost 0 bases and J 0 bases, leaving 10 bases between the germline ends. MiXCR, applied by TCRdb to the 5' RACE reads, yields one record per CDR3 protein. The sample records around 480,000 distinct CDR3 sequences, 17% being singletons. The chain couples TRBV5-1 to TRBJ1-6; D remains ambiguous. The TCR originated in a male donor with ankylosing spondylitis. Material for sequencing was blood, either unsorted or a sorted T cell fraction (not recorded which). The DNA for the CDR3 is TGCGCCAGCAGCTTGGAGTACCTCAGCTCCTATAATTCACCCCTCCACTTT. It encodes CASSLEYLSSYNSPLHF.